This TCR beta chain was recorded in a study of blood T cell repertoires in COVID-19. With 3 bases clipped from V and 4 bases from J, the junction kept 10 bases outside the gene matches. The length of the CDR3 is 16 residues. CDR1 MNHNS and CDR2 SASEGT come from the germline V gene. The method was immunoSEQ multiplex PCR; TCRdb's version includes in-frame clones alone and lacks a portion of them. The data contain 55,000 to 80,000 clones, 65% to 85% of them singletons. This clone has just a few counts. This clonotype was obtained from a woman older than 75 with active or convalescent COVID-19. Specimen: peripheral blood. The chain couples TRBV6-1 to TRBJ1-2, with TRBD1 identical over 8 bases. CDR3 in DNA: TGTGCCAGCAGTGACCCAGGACAGGGTAGGGTCTATGGCTACACCTTC. Its translation: CASSDPGQGRVYGYTF.